The 17 T cell receptor beta chains listed next were all sequenced from one sample in a study of cytomegalovirus exposure and HLA in healthy donors. The PCR was carried out with 60 Vbeta primers and 13 Jbeta primers. Some clones are missing from TCRdb's copy, which holds only in-frame ones; the method was immunoSEQ multiplex PCR. The sample lists 110,000 to 150,000 clones; 60% to 85% were seen once. The sequenced sample consisted of PBMCs. Receptor source: a man aged 25 to 40 in good health and CMV-seronegative.

This clone was counted once. The chain combines TRBV19 with TRBJ1-1, with a possible D match to TRBD1 (5 bases). The CDR3 totals 15 residues. V was trimmed by 7 bases and J by 0 bases, leaving 15 bases between them. Germline V gene sequence: CDR1 LNHDA, CDR2 SQIVND (reference sequence). The CDR3 nucleotides read TGTGCCAGTATCCCGCGGGGCAGCATGAACACTGAAGCTTTCTTT. It codes for CASIPRGSMNTEAFF.

The V call is TRBV6-6, the J call TRBJ1-5; D remains ambiguous. The germline gives CDR1 MNHNY, CDR2 SVGAGI (reference sequence). Trimming stripped 2 bases from V and 0 bases from J, with 8 bases between. The CDR3 runs 15 residues. CDR3 residues: CASSYGRPSNQPQHF. The DNA for the CDR3 is TGTGCCAGCAGTTACGGCAGGCCTAGCAATCAGCCCCAGCATTTT.

J is TRBJ1-6 and V is TRBV4-2, with D hard to call. The CDR3 sequence is 16 residues long. Per germline, CDR1 LGHNA and CDR2 YNFKEQ. Deletions cut 0 bases from V and 0 bases from J, with 6 bases between. The CDR3 nucleotides read TGTGCCAGCAGCCAAGAGGGGAGCTCCTATAATTCACCCCTCCACTTT. The encoded protein is CASSQEGSSYNSPLHF.

This chain connects TRBV20-1 to TRBJ1-1; D is undetermined. Germline assignment: CDR1 DFQATT and CDR2 SNEGSKA (reference sequence). The CDR3 extends over 10 amino acids. The V end was cut by 6 bases, the J end by 9 bases, with 11 bases between. CDR3 in DNA: TGCAGTGCCCCGGAGCTTAAAGCTTTCTTT. Amino acid sequence: CSAPELKAFF.

This sequence joins TRBV6-1 and TRBJ1-2, with D maybe TRBD1 (5 bases). The V end was cut by 2 bases, the J end by 4 bases, with 8 bases between. The CDR3 runs to 13 residues. Germline V gene data show CDR1 as MNHNS and CDR2 as SASEGT. CDR3 DNA: TGTGCCAGCAGTGAACAGGGCTCCTATGGCTACACCTTC. Translating it yields CASSEQGSYGYTF.

The chain employs TRBV28 and TRBJ2-4; D is perhaps TRBD1 (6 bases). The CDR3 sequence is 18 residues long. V dropped 2 bases and J dropped 2 bases, with 19 bases sitting between them. Looked up from germline, CDR1 is MDHEN and CDR2 is SYDVKM. The CDR3 nucleotides are TGTGCCAGCAGTTTACACGCTTTACAGGGATTAACCAAAAACATTCAGTACTTC. Its protein product is CASSLHALQGLTKNIQYF.

The count of this clone is one. The V and J genes are TRBV5-1 and TRBJ2-1; 12 bases map to TRBD1. The ends lost 4 bases at V and 10 bases at J; junction bases unmatched: 9. Germline assignment: CDR1 SGHRS and CDR2 YFSETQ. This CDR3 is built from 15 residues. The CDR3 nucleotides are TGCGCCAGCAGCCCATGGGACAGGGGGCTTGGGGAGCAGTTCTTC. The encoded protein is CASSPWDRGLGEQFF.

The CDR3 region is CASSIRGGLGRTYSYEQYF. The CDR3, as DNA: TGTGCCAGTAGTATTCGAGGGGGTCTGGGGCGGACTTATTCCTACGAGCAGTACTTC. The rearrangement joins TRBV19 to TRBJ2-7; D possibly corresponds to TRBD1 (6 bases). Trimming removed 3 bases at V and 1 base at J, with 25 bases between. Germline V gives CDR1 LNHDA, CDR2 SQIVND (reference sequence). CDR3 length: 19 residues.

The chain uses TRBV6-5 and TRBJ1-5; 10 bases agree with TRBD1. Germline assignment: CDR1 MNHEY and CDR2 SVGAGI. V was clipped by 0 bases and J by 9 bases; unmatched bases: 8. There are 16 residues in the CDR3. This CDR3 is CASSYSGSTGGWPQHF. The CDR3 DNA reads as TGTGCCAGCAGTTACTCTGGCTCGACAGGGGGCTGGCCCCAGCATTTT.

The V and J genes are TRBV5-1 and TRBJ1-1; 9 nucleotides match TRBD1. This CDR3 has 17 amino acids. The V gene end was trimmed by 5 bases and the J gene end by 0 bases; junction bases not matched to a gene: 11. CDR1 is SGHRS, CDR2 YFSETQ, per germline. The CDR3, as DNA: TGCGCCAGCAGGGGGACCGGACAGGGGAAAATGAACACTGAAGCTTTCTTT. As protein: CASRGTGQGKMNTEAFF. The full variable domain, completed using reference TRBV5-1 and TRBJ1-1, is KAGVTQTPRYLIKTRGQQVTLSCSPISGHRSVSWYQQTPGQGLQFLFEYFSETQRNKGNFPGRFSGRQFSNSRSEMNVSTLELGDSALYLCASRGTGQGKMNTEAFFGQGTRLTVV.

Concerning this clone: The junction departs from the called germline gene at one end, perhaps through a read error. V usage is TRBV7-7 and J usage is TRBJ2-2; weak D call: TRBD2 (5 bases). Per germline, CDR1 SSHAT and CDR2 FNYEAQ (reference sequence). The CDR3 covers 17 residues. The chain's CDR3 is CASSRSFQFGLPGELFF. DNA for the CDR3: TGTGCTAGCAGCCGCAGTTTCCAATTTGGACTGCCCGGGGAGCTGTTTTTT. Full variable domain (outside the CDR3, taken from reference TRBV7-7 and TRBJ2-2): GAGVSQSPRYKVTKRGQDVTLRCDPISSHATLYWYQQALGQGPEFLTYFNYEAQPDKSGLPSDRFSAERPEGSISTLTIQRTEQRDSAMYRCASSRSFQFGLPGELFFGEGSRLTVL.

The CDR3 coding sequence is TGTGCCAGCAGCTTAGTCGGGTTCCCCTATGGCTACACCTTC. Its protein is CASSLVGFPYGYTF. This chain links TRBV7-9 with TRBJ1-2, with D hard to call. CDR3 length: 14 amino acids. Germline assignment: CDR1 SEHNR and CDR2 FQNEAQ (reference sequence). Deletions cut 1 base from V and 4 bases from J, with 10 bases between.

This clone has only a few counts. The rearrangement joins TRBV28 to TRBJ2-1; the match to TRBD2 covers 12 bases. Germline V gene data show CDR1 as MDHEN and CDR2 as SYDVKM. CDR3 size: 15 residues. Germline trimming cut 5 bases from V and 5 bases from J; bases unmatched to any gene: 4. CDR3 in DNA: TGTGCCAGCAGTGGGCTAGCGGGAGGGAACAATGAGCAGTTCTTC. Amino acids: CASSGLAGGNNEQFF.

V is TRBV6-1 and J is TRBJ2-3; D is perhaps TRBD2 (6 bases). V lost 4 bases and J lost 8, with 10 bases in between. The germline V gene has CDR1 MNHNS and CDR2 SASEGT. This CDR3 comprises 12 residues. The chain's CDR3 is CASSGGVGTQYF. Here the CDR3 DNA reads TGTGCCAGCAGTGGGGGGGTAGGTACGCAGTATTTT.

The chain joins TRBV5-4 to TRBJ1-4, with 7 bases fitting TRBD1. The CDR3 spans 13 residues. In germline, CDR1 is SGHNT, CDR2 YYREEE (reference sequence). V was clipped by 7 bases and J by 8 bases; unmatched bases: 8. The CDR3 coding sequence is TGTGCCAGCTCGACAGGGATTGACGAAAAACTGTTTTTT. It is translated as CASSTGIDEKLFF.

This clone is a singleton in its sample. The chain employs TRBV6-6 and TRBJ1-1; D is undetermined. The V end lost 5 bases, the J end lost 0 bases, and 13 bases lay between the germline ends. Germline V gene sequence: CDR1 MNHNY, CDR2 SVGAGI (reference sequence). The CDR3 extends over 15 amino acids. CDR3 residues: CASSNEPGLNTEAFF. DNA of the CDR3: TGTGCCAGCAGTAACGAACCCGGGTTGAACACTGAAGCTTTCTTT.

V is TRBV11-2 and J is TRBJ1-1; D is undetermined. CDR3 length equals 15 residues. Germline V gene lookup returns CDR1 SGHAT and CDR2 FQNNGV. Between the trimmed V and J ends, which lost 7 bases and 1 base, there was a span of 16 bases. The DNA of the CDR3 is TGTGCCAGCAACGGGATAAAGTGGAGGAACACTGAAGCTTTCTTT. Encoded protein: CASNGIKWRNTEAFF.